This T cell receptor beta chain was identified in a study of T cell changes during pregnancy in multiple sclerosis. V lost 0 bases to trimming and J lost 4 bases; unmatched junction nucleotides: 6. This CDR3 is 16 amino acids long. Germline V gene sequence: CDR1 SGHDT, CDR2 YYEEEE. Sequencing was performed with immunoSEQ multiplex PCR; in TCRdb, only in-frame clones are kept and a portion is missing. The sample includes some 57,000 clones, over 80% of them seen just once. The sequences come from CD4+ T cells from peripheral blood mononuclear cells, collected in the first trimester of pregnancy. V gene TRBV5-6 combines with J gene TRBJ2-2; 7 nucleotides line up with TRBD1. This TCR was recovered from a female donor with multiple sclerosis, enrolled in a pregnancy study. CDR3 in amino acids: CASSLESGQVTGELFF. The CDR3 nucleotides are TGTGCCAGCAGCTTGGAGAGCGGACAGGTCACCGGGGAGCTGTTTTTT.